This T cell receptor (beta chain) came from a study of blood T cell repertoires in COVID-19 (TCRdb year 2020). Concerning the study at large: Collaborator samples came from the United States, Italy and Spain and covered acute and convalescent phases of COVID-19. Where available, HLA class I and class II types were taken from metadata supplied by the sample provider and were not determined by assay-based typing. The prospective study material was composed of cDNA or gDNA derived from T cells, B-cell-depleted T cells, or PBMCs. Deeply sampled blood TCRbeta repertoires from subjects exposed to, actively infected with, or recovered from COVID-19 were included in the dataset. Sample metadata almost always included a de-identified subject ID, COVID-19 status, age in years and sex. The repertoires were released in a freely available public database intended as a resource for research on the immune response to SARS-CoV-2. Samples were obtained from the ongoing ImmuneRACE study (first 160 participants) and from 1,200 or so subjects provided by 6 global collaborators. Summary of the overall study and its limitations: The quantity of clinical and demographic metadata differed by source and by participant and was supplied without curation.

CDR1 is given as SGHTA and CDR2 as FQGTGA, both from the germline V gene. The CDR3 sequence holds 13 residues, the cysteine and phenylalanine included. Just the 39-base CDR3 DNA is kept, in frame starting at base 1. Cut back by 5 bases and 4 bases, the V and J ends lie 11 bases apart. The immunoSEQ Assay, a bias-controlled multiplex PCR, was used to amplify TCRbeta CDR3 regions from genomic DNA. The study's processing was this. The number of nucleated cells in each sample was estimated from the amplification of reference gene primers within the assay. To quantify the absolute abundance of each unique TCRbeta CDR3 rearrangement, sequence reads were collapsed and filtered. For each sample, productive Simpson clonality was calculated as the square root of Simpson's diversity index across productive rearrangements. This is the immuneACCESS table as TCRdb keeps it, with only in-frame sequences that have V and J called. A part of the clones is gone; compared with another copy, unresolved V genes explain less than half, and the rest is unexplained. V, J and clone size are taken as reported in that table, and D and trimming were inferred from the DNA itself. The sample records more than 200,000 clones, 85% to 90% of which are singletons. The top ten clonotypes cover around 1.5% of the sample.

Whole blood was collected in K2EDTA tubes by collaborating institutions according to the institutions' own protocols. For TCRbeta analysis, collaborators shipped samples as frozen whole blood, isolated PBMCs, or DNA extracted from either of those sample types. Regarding this clone: Its antigen remains unidentified. Base qualities were left out, and no much larger clone turns up one base away.

The sample taken for sequencing was peripheral blood. This receptor was identified in a man of 80 years or more with acute or convalescent COVID-19. The V gene is TRBV7-3 and the J gene is TRBJ2-5; there is no confident call for the D gene. The CDR3 reads CASSPVSGETQYF. The sequenced DNA is TGTGCCAGCAGCCCGGTCTCCGGAGAGACCCAGTACTTC.